These 21 T cell receptor beta chains were sequenced from one sample in a study of blood T cell repertoires in COVID-19. Sequenced by immunoSEQ multiplex PCR; TCRdb stores in-frame clones only, minus some. Among over 110,000 clones listed, 70% to 90% were seen once. Sequencing used peripheral blood. These TCRs come from a man aged 70-80 years with acute or convalescent COVID-19.

This rearrangement joins TRBV6-1 to TRBJ2-7, with a weak D call TRBD1 (6 bases). The V end lost 0 bases, the J end lost 3 bases, and 15 bases lay between the germline ends. The CDR3 spans 16 residues. Per the germline V gene, CDR1 is MNHNS and CDR2 is SASEGT. The CDR3 DNA reads as TGTGCCAGCAGTGAAGCGGGGCAGGGGAGCGTCTACGAGCAGTACTTC. It yields the protein CASSEAGQGSVYEQYF.

The rearrangement uses TRBV6-4 and TRBJ2-3; the match to TRBD1 covers 9 bases. The CDR3 spans 13 residues. From germline, CDR1 is MRHNA and CDR2 SNTAGT. The ends lost 10 bases at V and 6 bases at J; junction bases unmatched: 8. The CDR3 DNA reads as TGTGCCACCCAGGACAGGGGACCCGATACGCAGTATTTT. As protein: CATQDRGPDTQYF.

The CDR3 region is CASSPRQEEGYTF. The CDR3 nucleotides read TGTGCCAGCTCACCTCGACAGGAGGAGGGCTACACCTTC. The rearrangement links TRBV18 to TRBJ1-2, with D maybe TRBD1 (6 bases). CDR1 and CDR2 (germline): KGHSH, LQKENI. The CDR3 length is 13 residues. The V end was cut by 3 bases, the J end by 8 bases, with 13 bases between.

V is TRBV5-1 and J is TRBJ2-7; 12 nucleotides agree with TRBD1. CDR3 length: 14 residues. V was clipped by 6 bases and J by 3 bases; unmatched bases: 4. Germline lookup yields CDR1 SGHRS and CDR2 YFSETQ. The DNA for the CDR3 is TGCGCCAGCAAGGGACAGGGGGCTCTCTACGAGCAGTACTTC. Its protein is CASKGQGALYEQYF.

V gene TRBV28 combines with J gene TRBJ2-7; TRBD1 might be the D (7 bases). Per the germline V gene, CDR1 is MDHEN and CDR2 is SYDVKM. V lost 5 bases and J lost 6, with 20 bases in between. There are 15 residues in the CDR3. The CDR3 loop is CASSGRDRHMFEQYF. Written as DNA, the CDR3 is TGTGCCAGCAGTGGGCGGGACAGACATATGTTCGAGCAGTACTTC. The variable domain in full, completed from reference TRBV28 and TRBJ2-7, reads DVKVTQSSRYLVKRTGEKVFLECVQDMDHENMFWYRQDPGLGLRLIYFSYDVKMKEKGDIPEGYSVSREKKERFSLILESASTNQTSMYLCASSGRDRHMFEQYFGPGTRLTVT.

V is TRBV3-1 (or the pseudogene TRBV3-2) and J is TRBJ2-2; D gene ambiguous. The ends were cut back, 4 bases at V and 6 bases at J, with 9 bases in the middle. The CDR3 loop spans 13 amino acids. Germline CDR1 LGHDT, CDR2 YNNKEL (reference sequence). The DNA for the CDR3 is TGTGCCAGCAGCCGCGGTCGGTCCGGGGAGCTGTTTTTT. This sequence encodes CASSRGRSGELFF.

This chain uses TRBV24-1 with TRBJ2-5; 8 bases agree with TRBD1. V was clipped by 4 bases and J by 5 bases; unmatched bases: 8. The CDR3 extends over 15 amino acids. In germline, CDR1 is KGHDR, CDR2 SFDVKD. CDR3 region: CATSDPTGVGETQYF. CDR3 DNA: TGTGCCACCAGTGACCCGACAGGGGTAGGCGAGACCCAGTACTTC.

This clone was recorded once. V is TRBV7-6 and J is TRBJ1-1; D gene uncertain. This CDR3 contains 13 residues. The germline gives CDR1 SGHVS, CDR2 FNYEAQ. V lost 5 bases and J lost 0, with 7 bases in between. The CDR3 region has the DNA TGTGCCAGCAGCAGGAGGGTGAACACTGAAGCTTTCTTT. It translates to CASSRRVNTEAFF.

The V and J genes are TRBV2 and TRBJ1-1; D is unresolved. The CDR3 is 14 amino acids. CDR1 and CDR2 from the germline V gene are SNHLY and FYNNEI. Trimming stripped 3 bases from V and 6 bases from J, with 14 bases between. For the CDR3, the DNA is TGTGCCAGCAGTGACGCCCTGTGGCAGGCTGAAGCTTTCTTT. As protein: CASSDALWQAEAFF.

J is TRBJ2-5 and V is TRBV7-9; 11 nucleotides match TRBD2. The CDR3 is 17 amino acids. Germline lookup yields CDR1 SEHNR and CDR2 FQNEAQ (reference sequence). Unmatched junction bases numbered 7, after V lost 2 bases and J lost 2 bases. CDR3 DNA sequence: TGTGCCAGCAGCTTATCCGAGGGACTAGCGGTACAAGAGACCCAGTACTTC. This encodes CASSLSEGLAVQETQYF.

This rearrangement joins TRBV25-1 to TRBJ2-5; no definite D call. Deletions cut 6 bases from V and 1 base from J, with 15 bases between. CDR1 and CDR2 (germline): MGHDK, SYGVNS. The CDR3 is 15 residues long. CDR3 in amino acids: CASSQLQTIQETQYF. DNA for the CDR3: TGTGCCAGCAGCCAATTACAGACCATCCAAGAGACCCAGTACTTC.

The chain links TRBV28 to TRBJ2-1, with 7 bases identical to TRBD2. The CDR3 runs to 15 residues. Trimming took 4 bases from V and 1 from J; bases not matched to a gene: 4. Germline CDR1 is MDHEN and CDR2 is SYDVKM. The CDR3, as DNA: TGTGCCAGCAGTTATGGCGGGAGTTCCTACAATGAGCAGTTCTTC. As protein: CASSYGGSSYNEQFF.

This clone was detected only a few times. This chain links TRBV7-2 with TRBJ1-4; D is uncertain. CDR3 size: 14 residues. CDR1 is SGHTA, CDR2 FQGNSA, per germline. The V and J ends lost 3 bases and 1 base respectively, with 6 bases between them. The chain's CDR3 is CASSLSITNEKLFF. The CDR3 DNA is TGTGCCAGCAGCTTGAGCATAACTAATGAAAAACTGTTTTTT.

The rearrangement joins TRBV28 to TRBJ1-4, with D possibly being TRBD1 (5 bases). Trimming cost V 6 bases and J 7 bases, with 12 bases left between them. The CDR3 covers 13 residues. Germline lookup yields CDR1 MDHEN and CDR2 SYDVKM. The CDR3 DNA is TGTGCCAGCAGCGGGGGGAGAAGTGAAAAACTGTTTTTT. Translating gives CASSGGRSEKLFF.

Details on this clone: Additional DNA sequences in this sample encode the identical CDR3. V usage is TRBV5-4 and J usage is TRBJ1-2; 9 bases are shared with TRBD1. Germline V gene data show CDR1 as SGHNT and CDR2 as YYREEE (reference sequence). The CDR3 has 14 amino acids. J lost 2 bases, V lost 5 bases, and 4 bases had no gene match. As DNA, the CDR3 is TGTGCCAGCAGTCTGGACAGGGGCAACTATGGCTACACCTTC. Its translation is CASSLDRGNYGYTF.

The chain couples TRBV27 to TRBJ2-2, with 10 bases aligning to TRBD2. Losses at the gene ends were 6 bases for V and 4 bases for J; bases not matched to a gene: 2. CDR3 length equals 14 residues. Germline CDR1 MNHEY, CDR2 SMNVEV (reference sequence). The CDR3 here is CASRGLATTGELFF. CDR3 nucleotides: TGTGCCAGCAGGGGACTAGCGACCACCGGGGAGCTGTTTTTT.

The V and J genes are TRBV9 and TRBJ1-2, with D possibly matching TRBD1 (5 bases). V gave up 4 bases and J gave up 5 bases, with 15 bases separating them. The CDR3 runs to 14 residues. Looked up from germline, CDR1 is SGDLS and CDR2 is YYNGEE. The CDR3 DNA is TGTGCCAGCAGCACTCAGGGTGGGACTTATGGCTACACCTTC. Its protein product is CASSTQGGTYGYTF. Based on the CDR3 plus reference TRBV9 and TRBJ1-2, the full variable domain is DSGVTQTPKHLITATGQRVTLRCSPRSGDLSVYWYQQSLDQGLQFLIQYYNGEERAKGNILERFSAQQFPDLHSELNLSSLELGDSALYFCASSTQGGTYGYTFGSGTRLTVV.

V usage is TRBV28 and J usage is TRBJ1-2; 10 bases match TRBD1. With V trimmed by 6 bases and J by 5 bases, 6 bases remained unmatched. This CDR3 is built from 14 residues. Germline loops: CDR1 MDHEN, CDR2 SYDVKM. This CDR3 reads CASRRGQGVYGYTF. CDR3 DNA: TGTGCCAGCAGAAGAGGACAGGGGGTATATGGCTACACCTTC.

The chain is built from TRBV21-1 and TRBJ2-1; the table's D call TRBD2 went unverified against the DNA. TRBV21-1 is marked as a pseudogene. The CDR3 covers 16 residues. CDR3 coding DNA: TGTGCCAGCAGCCGGGGGGTGGTAGCGGGGCACAATGAGCAGTTCTTC. Protein sequence: CASSRGVVAGHNEQFF.

The gene calls are TRBV9 and TRBJ1-2, with 8 bases fitting TRBD1. CDR1 is SGDLS, CDR2 YYNGEE, per germline. This CDR3 has 15 amino acids. With V trimmed by 2 bases and J by 4 bases, 7 bases remained unmatched. CDR3 bases: TGTGCCAGCAGCGTTGAAGACAGGGGCCTCTATGGCTACACCTTC. Protein sequence: CASSVEDRGLYGYTF. The full variable domain, with the rest looked up from reference TRBV9 and TRBJ1-2, is DSGVTQTPKHLITATGQRVTLRCSPRSGDLSVYWYQQSLDQGLQFLIQYYNGEERAKGNILERFSAQQFPDLHSELNLSSLELGDSALYFCASSVEDRGLYGYTFGSGTRLTVV.

The V gene is TRBV5-1, the J gene TRBJ2-3, with D hard to call. The germline gives CDR1 SGHRS, CDR2 YFSETQ. The ends were cut back, 3 bases at V and 11 bases at J, with 22 bases in the middle. The CDR3 loop spans 15 amino acids. For the CDR3, the DNA is TGCGCCAGCAGCTCGCTTCCCGGCGGCCCGGAACAGCAGTATTTT. It specifies CASSSLPGGPEQQYF. Variable domain in full (rest from reference TRBV5-1 and TRBJ2-3): KAGVTQTPRYLIKTRGQQVTLSCSPISGHRSVSWYQQTPGQGLQFLFEYFSETQRNKGNFPGRFSGRQFSNSRSEMNVSTLELGDSALYLCASSSLPGGPEQQYFGPGTRLTVL.